These 13 T cell receptor beta chains share one sample of origin, sequenced in a study of T cells after yellow fever vaccination. Using its own MiXCR run on the 5' RACE reads, TCRdb lists one record per CDR3 protein. The table shows a few hundred thousand distinct CDR3 sequences, with approximately 12% occurring only once. Sample: CD4+ T cells sorted from PBMCs, taken 15 days after the yellow fever booster vaccination. The receptors here all came from a man between 18 and 29 years old who received the YFV17D yellow fever vaccine.

This clonotype has ten or more counts. The V call is TRBV20-1, the J call TRBJ1-4; tentatively, D is TRBD1 (5 bases). From germline, CDR1 is DFQATT and CDR2 SNEGSKA (reference sequence). This CDR3 spans 14 amino acids. Trimming pared 5 bases from V and 3 bases from J, leaving 13 bases between. CDR3 sequence (DNA): TGCAGTGCTGCCCAGGGTCCGGCTAATGAAAAACTGTTTTTT. This translates into CSAAQGPANEKLFF.

This clonotype was picked up many times. The V gene is TRBV7-2, the J gene TRBJ2-5; TRBD2 agrees at 9 bases. This CDR3 has 15 residues. The germline gives CDR1 SGHTA, CDR2 FQGNSA. Trimming at V came to 8 bases and at J to 5 bases, leaving 12 bases not matched to a gene. In DNA, the CDR3 is TGTGCCAGCTCCCTAGGCGGGGGGGCGGGGGAGACCCAGTACTTC. This codes for CASSLGGGAGETQYF. Together with reference TRBV7-2 and TRBJ2-5, the CDR3 gives the full variable domain: GAGVSQSPSNKVTEKGKDVELRCDPISGHTALYWYRQSLGQGLEFLIYFQGNSAPDKSGLPSDRFSAERTGGSVSTLTIQRTQQEDSAVYLCASSLGGGAGETQYFGPGTRLLVL.

This clonotype was detected ten times or more. V usage is TRBV7-9 and J usage is TRBJ2-3; tentatively, D is TRBD1 or TRBD2 (5 bases each). There are 15 residues in the CDR3. In germline, CDR1 is SEHNR, CDR2 FQNEAQ (reference sequence). With 5 bases removed from V and 6 bases from J, the gap between germline ends came to 18 bases. The CDR3 loop is CASSDRGKGTDTQYF. For the CDR3, the DNA is TGTGCCAGCAGCGATCGAGGCAAGGGGACGGATACGCAGTATTTT.

This clonotype was seen many times. The chain joins TRBV24-1 to TRBJ2-3, with a weak D call TRBD2 (5 bases). The CDR3 extends over 11 amino acids. Trimming pared 6 bases from V and 6 bases from J, leaving 6 bases between. The V gene's germline CDR1 is KGHDR and CDR2 SFDVKD. DNA of the CDR3: TGTGCCACCAGTTCTAGCGATACGCAGTATTTT. It codes for CATSSSDTQYF.

The chain is built from TRBV7-2 and TRBJ2-7; TRBD1 aligns across 8 bases. The CDR3 is 13 amino acids. Germline V gene lookup returns CDR1 SGHTA and CDR2 FQGNSA. The V segment lost 5 bases and the J segment 6 bases; nucleotides outside the gene matches: 6. CDR3 region: CASSQDRAGEQYF. DNA of the CDR3: TGTGCCAGCAGCCAGGACAGGGCGGGCGAGCAGTACTTC.

This clonotype was seen at least ten times. The chain links TRBV6-4 to TRBJ2-3, with D tentatively TRBD1 or TRBD2 (5 bases each). The CDR3 is 14 residues long. V shed 4 bases and J shed 5 bases, with 13 bases lying between them. Germline CDR1 MRHNA, CDR2 SNTAGT. In DNA, the CDR3 is TGTGCCAGCAGTGCAAACGGGGCAAGAGATACGCAGTATTTT. It codes for CASSANGARDTQYF.

The V call is TRBV19, the J call TRBJ2-6, with D tentatively TRBD1 or TRBD2 (5 bases each). Per the germline V gene, CDR1 is LNHDA and CDR2 is SQIVND (reference sequence). The CDR3 length is 22 residues. Trimming left V 5 bases short and J 0 bases short, with 29 bases between. The CDR3 here is CASSSHLGRGMRPSSGANVLTF. The CDR3 DNA reads TGTGCCAGTAGTTCTCACTTGGGACGGGGAATGAGGCCTTCCTCTGGGGCCAACGTCCTGACTTTC.

Turning to this clonotype: Because the CDR3's place on the DNA is in doubt, the DNA is left out and the CDR3 is given as listed by TCRdb. The chain employs TRBV12-3 or TRBV12-4 and TRBJ1-4. The CDR3 spans 15 residues, counting both ends. CDR3: CASSTSGRWNEKLFF.

CDR3 amino acids: CATSDWTGDYGYTF. The CDR3 nucleotides are TGTGCCACCAGTGATTGGACAGGGGACTATGGCTACACCTTC. The chain uses TRBV24-1 and TRBJ1-2; TRBD1 aligns across 9 bases. The CDR3 is 14 amino acids. The germline gives CDR1 KGHDR, CDR2 SFDVKD. Losses at the gene ends were 2 bases for V and 3 bases for J; bases not matched to a gene: 0.

This clonotype was seen many times. This chain links TRBV25-1 with TRBJ1-2; D call uncertain. This CDR3 is built from 11 residues. Trimming pared 4 bases from V and 2 bases from J, leaving 2 bases between. From germline, CDR1 is MGHDK and CDR2 SYGVNS. DNA for the CDR3: TGTGCCAGCAGTGTGAACTATGGCTACACCTTC. This sequence encodes CASSVNYGYTF.

This clonotype has only a few counts. The chain links TRBV20-1 to TRBJ2-7; the D gene is possibly TRBD1 (5 bases). The CDR3 is 11 amino acids. CDR1 DFQATT and CDR2 SNEGSKA come from the germline V gene (reference sequence). The V end was cut by 0 bases, the J end by 5 bases, with 5 bases between. The CDR3 sequence is CSAREDNEQYV. The DNA for the CDR3 is TGCAGTGCTAGAGAGGACAACGAGCAGTACGTC.

This clonotype was counted a few times. The V call is TRBV12-3 or TRBV12-4, the J call TRBJ2-1; maybe TRBD1 (5 bases). This CDR3 spans 14 amino acids. V was cut by 8 bases and J by 3 bases, with 14 bases left in between. The CDR3 spells CASEPATDYNEQFF. Written as DNA, the CDR3 is TGTGCCAGCGAACCGGCGACAGACTACAATGAGCAGTTCTTC.

This clonotype was seen many times. The gene calls are TRBV24-1 and TRBJ2-3, with 12 bases that match TRBD2. This CDR3 has 15 amino acids. Germline CDR1 and CDR2: KGHDR and SFDVKD. The junction had 4 bases not matched to a gene; V was cut back by 6 bases and J by 4 bases. CDR3 DNA: TGTGCCACCAGTCCTGCTAGCGGGGGGGCAGATACGCAGTATTTT. It encodes CATSPASGGADTQYF.